The 30 T cell receptor beta chains given below trace back to one sample, sequenced in a study of T-cell reconstitution after alpha-beta-depleted transplantation in children. The authors prepared the TCRbeta library with unique molecular identifiers. TCRdb ran MiXCR on the PCR reads and lists one entry per CDR3 protein. The data contain almost 250,000 distinct CDR3 sequences, roughly a quarter of them singletons. This material consisted of PBMCs, taken before TCRalphabeta/CD19-depleted stem cell transplant. The receptors come from a girl aged 2-10 years with Fanconi anemia, due to receive a stem cell transplant.

This clonotype has at least ten counts. This sequence joins TRBV29-1 and TRBJ2-7; 7 bases align to TRBD1. The CDR3 consists of 13 residues. J lost 0 bases, V lost 4 bases, and 3 bases had no gene match. CDR1 SQVTM and CDR2 ANQGSEA come from the germline V gene. For the CDR3, the DNA is TGCAGCGTTGGGGGGACAGTCTCCTACGAGCAGTACTTC. Translated: CSVGGTVSYEQYF.

V is TRBV11-2 and J is TRBJ2-5, with unresolved D. The CDR3 length is 15 residues. The V end lost 6 bases, the J end lost 5 bases, and 19 bases lay between the germline ends. The V gene's germline CDR1 is SGHAT and CDR2 FQNNGV. The CDR3 is CASRFRALRWETQYF. The CDR3 DNA follows: TGTGCCAGCAGATTTAGGGCCTTGCGGTGGGAGACCCAGTACTTC.

Details on this clonotype: One end of the junction fails to match germline, which may point to a read error. The gene calls are TRBV20-1 and TRBJ2-7, with a possible D match to TRBD2 (5 bases). CDR1 is DFQATT and CDR2 is SNEGSKA in the germline V gene (reference sequence). CDR3 length equals 12 residues. CDR3 coding DNA: TGCAGTGCGAGAGACTATACCTACGAGCAGTACTTC. This codes for CSARDYTYEQYF.

The sample holds a few counts of this clonotype. This sequence joins TRBV18 and TRBJ2-5; 7 positions match TRBD2. V dropped 3 bases and J dropped 2; count of bases not matched to a gene: 6. The CDR3 covers 15 residues. Germline loops: CDR1 KGHSH, CDR2 LQKENI. CDR3 sequence reads: CASSPAGTIQETQYF. For the CDR3, the DNA is TGTGCCAGCTCACCCGCGGGGACTATACAAGAGACCCAGTACTTC.

This clonotype has a count of ten or more. The J gene is TRBJ2-7, the V gene TRBV7-6, with 7 nucleotides matching TRBD2. Germline V gene lookup returns CDR1 SGHVS and CDR2 FNYEAQ. CDR3 length: 15 amino acids. V lost 2 bases to trimming and J lost 5 bases; unmatched junction nucleotides: 9. The CDR3 sequence is CASSLRREAYHEQYF. The DNA for the CDR3 is TGTGCCAGCAGCTTAAGACGGGAGGCCTACCACGAGCAGTACTTC. The variable domain in full, with the rest retrieved from reference TRBV7-6 and TRBJ2-7, is GAGVSQSPRYKVTKRGQDVALRCDPISGHVSLYWYRQALGQGPEFLTYFNYEAQQDKSGLPNDRFSAERPEGSISTLTIQRTEQRDSAMYRCASSLRREAYHEQYFGPGTRLTVT.

In its sample, this clonotype was seen a few times. The chain has TRBV20-1 and TRBJ1-4, with D hard to call. V was pared by 1 base and J by 6 bases, with 12 bases between. The CDR3 runs 14 residues. CDR1 is DFQATT and CDR2 is SNEGSKA in the germline V gene (reference sequence). The CDR3 sequence: CSARGTMGDEKLFF. The CDR3 DNA reads as TGCAGTGCTAGAGGCACGATGGGTGATGAAAAACTGTTTTTT.

This clonotype was counted only a few times. This chain connects TRBV6-9 to TRBJ1-1; D possibly corresponds to TRBD1 (5 bases). CDR3 length equals 15 residues. In germline, CDR1 is MNHGY, CDR2 SVAAGI. The germline V and J ends were trimmed by 4 bases and 8 bases, with 20 bases remaining between them. CDR3 coding DNA: TGTGCCAGCAGTTTGCGAGACTCGACAGCGCAAGAAGCTTTCTTT. Its protein product is CASSLRDSTAQEAFF.

The genes are TRBV12-3 or TRBV12-4 and TRBJ1-4; 8 bases are shared with TRBD1. The trim removed 11 bases at V and 6 bases at J, leaving 23 bases unmatched. The CDR3 spans 18 residues. The CDR3 reads CAFSFQRELRGQDEKLFF. CDR3 coding DNA: TGTGCCTTCAGTTTCCAACGAGAACTCAGGGGGCAAGATGAAAAACTGTTTTTT.

A single count supports this clonotype. The rearrangement joins TRBV7-9 to TRBJ1-1; 8 positions match TRBD1. The CDR3 is made up of 16 amino acids. The ends lost 3 bases at V and 0 bases at J; junction bases unmatched: 6. CDR1 and CDR2 from the germline V gene are SEHNR and FQNEAQ (reference sequence). The CDR3 region is CASSFAGTGLNTEAFF. Here the CDR3 DNA reads TGTGCCAGCAGCTTCGCCGGGACAGGCTTGAACACTGAAGCTTTCTTT.

In DNA form, the CDR3 reads TGTGCCAGCAGCTTAAGCGGGAGTTCAGATACGCAGTATTTT. Amino acids: CASSLSGSSDTQYF. The V and J genes are TRBV7-3 and TRBJ2-3; 7 positions agree with TRBD2. Germline loops: CDR1 SGHTA, CDR2 FQGTGA. The junction had 2 bases not matched to a gene; V was cut back by 1 base and J by 4 bases. This CDR3 comprises 14 residues.

The chain recombines TRBV7-9 with TRBJ2-1; D could derive from TRBD1 or TRBD2 (7 bases each). V lost 3 bases, J lost 5 bases, and 11 bases lay in between. Germline assignment: CDR1 SEHNR and CDR2 FQNEAQ (reference sequence). The CDR3 runs 14 residues. This CDR3 reads CASSFQGGDNEQFF. The CDR3 bases are TGTGCCAGCAGCTTCCAGGGGGGGGACAATGAGCAGTTCTTC.

The chain combines TRBV7-9 with TRBJ2-3; D is unresolved. The CDR3 contains 15 residues. Trimming shortened V by 4 bases and J by 4 bases, and 15 bases separated the two germline ends. From germline, CDR1 is SEHNR and CDR2 FQNEAQ (reference sequence). CDR3 sequence (DNA): TGTGCCAGCAGCTCACTGCCCCCGCGGCCAGATACGCAGTATTTT. Its translation: CASSSLPPRPDTQYF.

The chain carries TRBV7-2 and TRBJ2-1; 7 bases align to TRBD1. Per the germline V gene, CDR1 is SGHTA and CDR2 is FQGNSA. Trimming at V came to 5 bases and at J to 10 bases, leaving 17 bases not matched to a gene. This CDR3 is 16 amino acids long. Written as DNA, the CDR3 is TGTGCCAGCAGCGCAGGGGGTGACCGTATACGGGACGAGCAGTTCTTC. Its protein is CASSAGGDRIRDEQFF.

The CDR3 DNA reads as TGTGCCAGCAGCTTAAGGGGCAGTGATGGCTACACCTTC. Translation: CASSLRGSDGYTF. V usage is TRBV7-9 and J usage is TRBJ1-2, with D possibly matching TRBD1 (5 bases). There are 13 residues in the CDR3. Germline V lookup: CDR1 SEHNR, CDR2 FQNEAQ (reference sequence). V was cut by 2 bases and J by 6 bases, with 10 bases left in between.

The V call is TRBV29-1, the J call TRBJ1-1, with 12 nucleotides matching TRBD1. Germline values: CDR1 SQVTM, CDR2 ANQGSEA. The CDR3 is 18 amino acids. J lost 1 base, V lost 3 bases, and 12 bases had no gene match. CDR3 DNA: TGCAGCGTTGACCCCCGGGGACAGGGGGCCGGACCGAACACTGAAGCTTTCTTT. This gives the protein CSVDPRGQGAGPNTEAFF.

V gene TRBV20-1 combines with J gene TRBJ1-3, with D unclear. Germline CDR1 is DFQATT and CDR2 is SNEGSKA (reference sequence). The ends were cut back, 3 bases at V and 0 bases at J, with 9 bases in the middle. This CDR3 is built from 14 residues. The CDR3 loop reads CSASLPGSGNTIYF. The CDR3 DNA reads TGCAGTGCTAGCTTGCCAGGCTCTGGAAACACCATATATTTT.

The genes are TRBV25-1 and TRBJ2-1; D may be TRBD2 (6 bases). The V end lost 8 bases, the J end lost 3 bases, and 8 bases lay between the germline ends. The CDR3 runs to 12 residues. Germline V lookup: CDR1 MGHDK, CDR2 SYGVNS. The CDR3 sequence is CASLGGYNEQFF. CDR3 nucleotide sequence: TGTGCCAGCCTGGGGGGCTACAATGAGCAGTTCTTC.

This rearrangement joins TRBV4-2 to TRBJ1-1; perhaps TRBD1 as D (6 bases). Between the trimmed V and J ends, which lost 3 bases and 6 bases, there was a span of 17 bases. Germline V gene sequence: CDR1 LGHNA, CDR2 YNFKEQ. There are 15 residues in the CDR3. The CDR3 reads CASSHKEGGFAEAFF. In DNA, the CDR3 is TGTGCCAGCAGCCACAAGGAGGGGGGCTTTGCTGAAGCTTTCTTT.

The chain couples TRBV7-3 to TRBJ2-1; 12 bases align to TRBD2. The CDR3 is 15 residues long. CDR1 and CDR2 (germline): SGHTA, FQGTGA. Trimming removed 6 bases from V and 8 bases from J; junction bases left unmatched: 8. The CDR3 region is CASRKGLAGTDEQFF. The CDR3, as DNA: TGTGCCAGCAGGAAAGGACTAGCGGGAACGGATGAGCAGTTCTTC.

This chain joins TRBV7-2 and TRBJ2-5; D perhaps matches TRBD2 (5 bases). The V end lost 5 bases, the J end lost 1 base, and 14 bases lay between the germline ends. Germline V gives CDR1 SGHTA, CDR2 FQGNSA. This CDR3 is built from 15 residues. This CDR3 is CASSLSGIRQETQYF. CDR3 nucleotide sequence: TGTGCCAGCAGCCTTTCGGGGATCCGCCAAGAGACCCAGTACTTC. Using reference TRBV7-2 and TRBJ2-5 for the parts outside the CDR3, the full variable domain is GAGVSQSPSNKVTEKGKDVELRCDPISGHTALYWYRQSLGQGLEFLIYFQGNSAPDKSGLPSDRFSAERTGGSVSTLTIQRTQQEDSAVYLCASSLSGIRQETQYFGPGTRLLVL.

Ten or more counts support this clonotype. The V call is TRBV7-3, the J call TRBJ2-1, with D hard to call. This CDR3 is built from 14 residues. With 5 bases removed from V and 0 bases from J, the gap between germline ends came to 8 bases. Germline V gene lookup returns CDR1 SGHTA and CDR2 FQGTGA. CDR3 region: CASSPSSSYNEQFF. The DNA for the CDR3 is TGTGCCAGCAGCCCCTCGAGCTCCTACAATGAGCAGTTCTTC.

The V and J genes are TRBV20-1 and TRBJ2-5, with TRBD1 matching 8 bases. The germline V gene encodes CDR1 DFQATT and CDR2 SNEGSKA (reference sequence). V shed 5 bases and J 7 bases; nucleotides not matched to a gene: 9. CDR3 length equals 13 residues. CDR3 residues: CSAWTGSQWTQYF. The CDR3 DNA follows: TGCAGTGCTTGGACAGGGTCCCAGTGGACCCAGTACTTC.

The gene calls are TRBV7-6 and TRBJ2-3; D is uncertain. The CDR3 length is 16 residues. Germline V gene lookup returns CDR1 SGHVS and CDR2 FNYEAQ. Trimming took 5 bases from V and 2 from J, leaving 17 bases between them. The CDR3 DNA reads TGTGCCAGCAGCCCTGCGTGGGTAAGCTTCACAGATACGCAGTATTTT. This encodes CASSPAWVSFTDTQYF. The variable domain in full, with the rest retrieved from reference TRBV7-6 and TRBJ2-3, is GAGVSQSPRYKVTKRGQDVALRCDPISGHVSLYWYRQALGQGPEFLTYFNYEAQQDKSGLPNDRFSAERPEGSISTLTIQRTEQRDSAMYRCASSPAWVSFTDTQYFGPGTRLTVL.

This clonotype was seen ten or more times. The V and J genes are TRBV28 and TRBJ1-5; TRBD1 matches 8 bases. CDR1 is MDHEN and CDR2 is SYDVKM in the germline V gene. CDR3 length: 15 residues. V shed 4 bases, J shed 5 bases, and the junction held 7 bases outside the gene matches. CDR3 nucleotide sequence: TGTGCCAGCAGTTGGGTGGGACAGGTCTATCAGCCCCAGCATTTT. Its protein is CASSWVGQVYQPQHF.

This clonotype appeared a few times. The V call is TRBV7-2, the J call TRBJ2-5, with D uncertain. The ends were cut back, 2 bases at V and 0 bases at J, with 13 bases in the middle. From germline, CDR1 is SGHTA and CDR2 FQGNSA. The CDR3 runs to 16 residues. In DNA, the CDR3 is TGTGCCAGCAGCTTAACAACTGGCCAGTACCAAGAGACCCAGTACTTC. It translates to CASSLTTGQYQETQYF.

This clonotype turned up a few times. The rearrangement uses TRBV5-1 and TRBJ1-2; D ambiguous. Germline assignment: CDR1 SGHRS and CDR2 YFSETQ. V was cut by 5 bases and J by 2 bases, with 13 bases left in between. This CDR3 has 14 amino acids. The DNA of the CDR3 is TGCGCCAGCAGAACTTCGGGAGGGAACTATGGCTACACCTTC. It encodes CASRTSGGNYGYTF.

In this sample, this clonotype turned up once. The V and J genes are TRBV20-1 and TRBJ2-7, with D possibly TRBD1 on 5 matching bases. Germline lookup yields CDR1 DFQATT and CDR2 SNEGSKA (reference sequence). V lost 0 bases and J lost 2, with 11 bases in between. CDR3 size: 14 residues. The DNA for the CDR3 is TGCAGTGCTAGAGATTGGGGCCGACCCTACGAGCAGTACTTC. Translated, it gives CSARDWGRPYEQYF.

The gene calls are TRBV29-1 and TRBJ1-1; 7 bases match TRBD1. V gave up 7 bases and J gave up 1 base; unmatched junction bases: 3. CDR1 and CDR2 from the germline V gene are SQVTM and ANQGSEA. CDR3 length: 12 amino acids. The CDR3 region is CSGRTGNTEAFF. The CDR3 DNA reads as TGCAGCGGTAGGACAGGGAACACTGAAGCTTTCTTT.

This clonotype was counted a few times. This chain joins TRBV5-1 and TRBJ2-3; TRBD1 might be the D (5 bases). The V gene lost 0 bases and the J gene lost 4 bases, with 12 bases spanning the gap. This CDR3 contains 15 residues. Per the germline V gene, CDR1 is SGHRS and CDR2 is YFSETQ. CDR3 amino acids: CASSLAPRGPDTQYF. The CDR3 bases are TGCGCCAGCAGCTTGGCTCCAAGGGGCCCAGATACGCAGTATTTT.

This clonotype has ten or more counts. V gene TRBV12-3 or TRBV12-4 combines with J gene TRBJ1-2; TRBD1 matches at 7 bases. With 6 bases clipped from V and 5 bases from J, the junction kept 9 bases outside the gene matches. This CDR3 comprises 14 residues. As DNA, the CDR3 is TGTGCCAGCAGGATCTCTACACAGGGGTATGGCTACACCTTC. It is translated as CASRISTQGYGYTF.